Listed below are T cell receptor beta chains from one sample, sequenced in a study of blood T cell repertoires in COVID-19. Clones were sequenced by immunoSEQ multiplex PCR, and TCRdb holds only the in-frame ones, with some missing. The sample has about 200,000 clones, approximately 83% seen once. The sample consisted of PBMCs or T cells enriched from blood (not recorded which). These receptors were taken from a woman aged 40 to 50 with acute COVID-19. The CDR3 runs from the conserved cysteine through the conserved F or W. A D gene is named only where the DNA matches it firmly. Clone size appears in some rows only: once, few, many, or a class for an expanded clone.

j_call d_call clone_size v_call cdr3_length cdr3_aa cdr3_nt
TRBJ2-5 TRBD1 NA TRBV2 13 CASSRDRRETQYF TGTGCCAGCAGCCGGGACAGGCGGGAGACCCAGTACTTC
TRBJ2-7 TRBD2 NA TRBV7-3 16 CASSLDASGTPYEQYF TGTGCCAGCAGCCTCGACGCCAGCGGGACCCCCTACGAGCAGTACTTC
TRBJ2-5 TRBD2 once TRBV2 16 CASSEGASGSLETQYF TGTGCCAGCAGCGAGGGGGCTAGCGGGAGTCTAGAGACCCAGTACTTC
TRBJ2-3 NA NA TRBV5-4 14 CASSLYGITDTQYF TGTGCCAGCAGCTTGTACGGGATCACAGATACGCAGTATTTT
TRBJ1-3 NA once TRBV28 15 CASSFGGSSGNTIYF TGTGCCAGCAGTTTCGGCGGATCCTCTGGAAACACCATATATTTT
TRBJ2-3 TRBD1 NA TRBV6-5 11 CATDRRDTQYF TGTGCCACGGACAGGAGAGATACGCAGTATTTT
TRBJ1-2 NA once TRBV18 13 CASSPGSDYGYTF TGTGCCAGCTCACCCGGGTCCGACTATGGCTACACCTTC
TRBJ2-5 TRBD1 NA TRBV11-1 15 CASSVGQGAEETQYF TGTGCCAGCAGCGTCGGACAGGGGGCTGAGGAGACCCAGTACTTC
TRBJ2-7 NA NA TRBV9 14 CASSVTGSTDEQYF TGTGCCAGCAGCGTAACAGGTAGCACCGACGAGCAGTACTTC
TRBJ2-7 NA once TRBV19 10 CATMSGEQYF TGTGCCACCATGTCCGGCGAGCAGTACTTC
TRBJ2-3 TRBD2 NA TRBV5-1 17 CASSLARTSGVTDTQYF TGCGCCAGCAGCTTGGCTCGGACTAGCGGGGTCACAGATACGCAGTATTTT
TRBJ1-3 NA NA TRBV28 15 CASSSATAIGNTIYF TGTGCCAGCAGTTCAGCGACAGCCATCGGAAACACCATATATTTT
TRBJ1-3 NA NA TRBV10-3 13 CAIGTGSGNTIYF TGTGCCATCGGAACAGGTTCTGGAAACACCATATATTTT
TRBJ1-2 TRBD1 once TRBV9 15 CASSVVRQGGYGYTF TGTGCCAGCAGCGTAGTAAGACAGGGTGGCTATGGCTACACCTTC
TRBJ1-2 TRBD1 few TRBV27 17 CASSSGQIQGLGYGYTF TGTGCCAGCAGCTCGGGACAGATCCAGGGATTGGGATATGGCTACACCTTC
TRBJ2-1 NA NA TRBV7-8 15 CASSFERLEYNEQFF TGTGCCAGCAGCTTCGAAAGACTAGAGTACAATGAGCAGTTCTTC
TRBJ2-3 TRBD2 NA TRBV4-2 19 CASSQEWASGSPSTDTQYF TGTGCCAGCAGCCAAGAGTGGGCTAGCGGAAGTCCTAGCACAGATACGCAGTATTTT
TRBJ2-1 TRBD2 once TRBV10-3 15 CAISESGLVFTEQFF TGTGCCATCAGTGAGTCGGGACTAGTCTTCACTGAGCAGTTCTTC
TRBJ2-1 TRBD2 NA TRBV10-2 17 CASSVPATGLATGEQFF TGCGCCAGCAGTGTCCCGGCCACGGGACTAGCAACTGGAGAGCAGTTCTTC
TRBJ1-5 NA NA TRBV6-1 16 CASSEASNQGSQPQHF TGTGCCAGCAGTGAAGCCTCCAATCAGGGGAGCCAGCCCCAGCATTTT
TRBJ2-5 NA NA TRBV5-1 14 CASSLRTLQETQYF TGCGCCAGCAGCTTGAGAACTTTGCAAGAGACCCAGTACTTC
TRBJ2-2 NA few TRBV7-9 15 CASSDLIAVTGELFF TGTGCCAGCAGCGACCTGATAGCGGTGACCGGGGAGCTGTTTTTT
TRBJ1-6 NA NA TRBV7-2 17 CASSLGQFNFYNSPLHF TGTGCCAGCAGCTTAGGACAGTTTAATTTCTATAATTCACCCCTCCACTTT
TRBJ2-5 NA once TRBV4-2 14 CASSKTDSQETQYF TGTGCCAGCAGCAAGACAGACAGTCAAGAGACCCAGTACTTC
TRBJ2-1 TRBD2 NA TRBV7-2 15 CASMLQRGSYNEQFF TGTGCCAGCATGCTCCAGCGGGGCTCCTACAATGAGCAGTTCTTC
TRBJ2-7 TRBD1 NA TRBV5-1 16 CASSSGQGDIPTKQYF TGCGCCAGCAGTTCCGGACAGGGCGACATACCTACGAAGCAGTACTTC
TRBJ2-2 TRBD1 NA TRBV29-1 11 CSGQGAGELFF TGCAGCGGGCAGGGGGCCGGGGAGCTGTTTTTT
TRBJ2-1 TRBD1 NA TRBV7-9 12 CASSQTGNEQFF TGTGCCAGCAGCCAGACAGGGAATGAGCAGTTCTTC
TRBJ2-2 TRBD2 once TRBV25-1 17 CASTKSTGGTNTGELFF TGTGCCAGCACCAAATCGACGGGAGGGACGAACACCGGGGAGCTGTTTTTT
TRBJ2-7 NA NA TRBV12-5 15 CASGLAPDYTYEQYF TGTGCTAGTGGTTTGGCCCCAGACTACACCTACGAGCAGTACTTC
TRBJ2-7 NA NA TRBV2 16 CASSEAWDFRIYEQYF TGTGCCAGCAGTGAAGCGTGGGACTTTCGAATCTACGAGCAGTACTTC
TRBJ1-5 NA NA TRBV19 14 CASSTRSSNQPQHF TGTGCCAGTAGTACGAGGTCCAGCAATCAGCCCCAGCATTTT
TRBJ2-1 NA NA TRBV4-1 15 CASSQDLGVGNEQFF TGCGCCAGCAGCCAAGATCTAGGGGTGGGGAATGAGCAGTTCTTC
TRBJ1-6 TRBD1 NA TRBV2 15 CASSDRTGDNSPLHF TGTGCCAGCAGCGATCGGACAGGGGATAATTCACCCCTCCACTTT
TRBJ1-5 TRBD1 NA TRBV23-1 18 CASSQFEIRTGGNQPQHF TGCGCCAGCAGTCAATTCGAAATCCGGACAGGGGGCAATCAGCCCCAGCATTTT
TRBJ1-1 TRBD1 NA TRBV28 12 CASQSGGREAFF TGTGCCAGTCAATCAGGGGGGAGGGAAGCTTTCTTT
TRBJ2-1 TRBD2 NA TRBV5-1 14 CASKSGSSYNEQFF TGCGCCAGCAAAAGCGGGAGTTCTTACAATGAGCAGTTCTTC
TRBJ2-2 NA NA TRBV29-1 12 CSAGTTTGELFF TGCAGCGCCGGGACAACCACCGGGGAGCTGTTTTTT
TRBJ2-7 NA NA TRBV3-1/TRBV3-2 12 CASSRGTYEQYF TGTGCCAGCAGCAGGGGGACGTACGAGCAGTACTTC
TRBJ2-3 TRBD1 NA TRBV24-1 14 CATSDVGQSDTQYF TGTGCCACCAGTGATGTGGGACAGTCAGATACGCAGTATTTT
TRBJ2-7 TRBD1 NA TRBV7-6 14 CASNERGTGGEQYF TGTGCCAGCAACGAGAGAGGGACAGGGGGCGAGCAGTACTTC
TRBJ1-5 TRBD1 NA TRBV27 16 CASRPRGTGLDQPQHF TGTGCCAGCAGACCCCGAGGGACAGGGTTGGATCAGCCCCAGCATTTT
TRBJ1-2 TRBD1 NA TRBV29-1 14 CSTVQKNRGYGYTF TGCAGCACTGTCCAGAAGAACAGGGGCTATGGCTACACCTTC
TRBJ1-2 TRBD1 NA TRBV5-1 14 CASRPGQVNYGYTF TGCGCCAGCAGGCCGGGACAGGTAAACTATGGCTACACCTTC